A selection of T cell receptor beta chains follows, all from one sample in a study of control samples from healthy donors and cancer patients. Clones were sequenced by immunoSEQ multiplex PCR, and TCRdb holds only the in-frame ones, with some missing. The sample contains some 130,000 clones, roughly 89% of which appear only once. The sample was blood. All receptors derive from a man between 18 and 35 years old in good health. The CDR3 runs from the conserved cysteine through the conserved F or W. The order of the fields is J gene, V gene, D gene, CDR3 length, CDR3 protein, CDR3 DNA. D genes are given only for firm matches.

TRBJ2-3 | TRBV2 | - | 13 | CASSGLGGDTQYF | TGTGCCAGCAGTGGGCTAGGTGGAGATACGCAGTATTTT
TRBJ1-2 | TRBV28 | TRBD1 | 15 | CASSPPPTGNYGYTF | TGTGCCAGCAGCCCACCCCCGACAGGGAACTATGGCTACACCTTC
TRBJ1-5 | TRBV3-1/TRBV3-2 | - | 14 | CASSQGGARQPQHF | TGTGCCAGCAGCCAAGGGGGCGCGCGACAGCCCCAGCATTTT
TRBJ1-2 | TRBV5-6 | - | 17 | CASSPKWGALLPYGYTF | TGTGCCAGCAGCCCCAAATGGGGGGCACTCCTACCCTATGGCTACACCTTC
TRBJ2-7 | TRBV7-9 | TRBD2 | 14 | CASSLGTSSGEQYF | TGTGCCAGCAGCTTAGGGACTAGCTCTGGCGAGCAGTACTTC
TRBJ1-2 | TRBV9 | - | 14 | CASSVDGKNYGYTF | TGTGCCAGCAGCGTAGATGGGAAGAACTATGGCTACACCTTC
TRBJ1-6 | TRBV9 | - | 18 | CASSVGEGQSSYNSPLHF | TGTGCCAGCAGCGTAGGGGAGGGGCAGAGCTCCTATAATTCACCCCTCCACTTT
TRBJ2-1 | TRBV3-1/TRBV3-2 | - | 12 | CASSLSRNEQFF | TGTGCCAGCAGCCTGTCTAGAAATGAGCAGTTCTTC
TRBJ2-7 | TRBV11-2 | TRBD1 | 16 | CASRRTGTTKSYEQYF | TGTGCCAGCAGACGGACAGGAACAACTAAATCCTACGAGCAGTACTTC
TRBJ2-3 | TRBV6-4 | TRBD2 | 15 | CASSPTSGNTDTQYF | TGTGCCAGCAGCCCGACTAGCGGGAACACAGATACGCAGTATTTT
TRBJ2-5 | TRBV6-6 | - | 15 | CASSYQDSLQETQYF | TGTGCCAGCAGTTACCAAGACAGTCTCCAAGAGACCCAGTACTTC